The clone carrying this T cell receptor beta chain has a count of ten or more. Its cognate antigen is unknown. These data belong to a study of cytomegalovirus exposure and HLA in healthy donors. Study-level points and caveats: Earlier analysis found most TCR beta V segments productive about 90% or about 30% of the time.

Trimming stripped 8 bases from V and 1 base from J, with 15 bases between. The CDR3 covers 14 residues. Germline CDR1 reads SNHLY; CDR2 reads FYNNEI. PCR involved 60 Vbeta and 13 Jbeta primers. Sequenced by immunoSEQ multiplex PCR; TCRdb stores in-frame clones only, minus some. The sample shows around 130,000 clones, 60% to 75% of them seen only once. The chain combines TRBV2 with TRBJ2-7; TRBD1 is a possible D gene (5 bases). The clonotype originates from a woman in her thirties or forties in good health and CMV-seropositive. The specimen was PBMCs. The CDR3 loop reads CASRPQVISYEQYF. The CDR3 DNA reads TGTGCCAGCCGGCCACAGGTTATATCCTACGAGCAGTACTTC.